The rows below give T cell receptor beta chains drawn from one sample of a study of T cell responses to AZD1222 COVID-19 vaccine. Sequenced by immunoSEQ multiplex PCR; TCRdb stores in-frame clones only, minus some. The sample shows about 200,000 clones, about 95% of them seen only once. The source material was peripheral blood, sampled 28 days after the second dose of the MenACWY control vaccine. These TCRs come from an adult who received the MenACWY meningococcal vaccine as a control. Each CDR3 is given with its conserved first and last residue. Fields, in order: D gene, V gene, J gene, clone size, CDR3 protein, CDR3 DNA. D genes are given only for firm matches. Some rows have no size entry. The others give once, few or many, or a class for an expanded clone.

D: .; V: TRBV4-3; J: TRBJ1-2; size: .; CDR3: CASSQGQNYGYTF; DNA: TGCGCCAGCAGCCAAGGGCAAAACTATGGCTACACCTTC
D: TRBD1; V: TRBV2; J: TRBJ1-2; size: .; CDR3: CASSEMSSGGLYGYTF; DNA: TGTGCCAGCAGTGAAATGTCCTCAGGGGGTCTCTATGGCTACACCTTC
D: TRBD2; V: TRBV7-8; J: TRBJ2-1; size: .; CDR3: CASSLAGDNEQFF; DNA: TGTGCCAGCAGCCTAGCGGGTGACAATGAGCAGTTCTTC
D: .; V: TRBV11-2; J: TRBJ1-2; size: .; CDR3: CASSLREGQHYGYTF; DNA: TGTGCCAGCAGCCTCCGAGAGGGGCAGCACTATGGCTACACCTTC
D: .; V: TRBV9; J: TRBJ1-1; size: .; CDR3: CASSEGSLGRTEAFF; DNA: TGTGCCAGCAGCGAGGGGTCCCTAGGGCGGACTGAAGCTTTCTTT
D: TRBD2; V: TRBV24-1; J: TRBJ2-1; size: .; CDR3: CATSALAGRGYNEQFF; DNA: TGTGCCACCAGTGCCCTAGCGGGAAGGGGTTACAATGAGCAGTTCTTC
D: .; V: TRBV12-3/TRBV12-4; J: TRBJ2-5; size: once; CDR3: CASRVGETQYF; DNA: TGTGCCAGCAGGGTGGGGGAGACCCAGTACTTC
D: .; V: TRBV28; J: TRBJ1-3; size: .; CDR3: CASTWGASSGNTIYF; DNA: TGTGCCAGCACCTGGGGGGCCAGCTCTGGAAACACCATATATTTT
D: TRBD1; V: TRBV24-1; J: TRBJ2-3; size: .; CDR3: CATSGGDGTGDEDTQYF; DNA: TGTGCCACCAGCGGCGGTGATGGGACAGGGGATGAAGATACGCAGTATTTT
D: .; V: TRBV10-3; J: TRBJ1-1; size: once; CDR3: CAISEGGPTGVAEAFF; DNA: TGTGCCATCAGTGAAGGTGGGCCGACAGGAGTGGCTGAAGCTTTCTTT
D: .; V: TRBV4-1; J: TRBJ2-1; size: .; CDR3: CASSQLPYRDSPYNEQFF; DNA: TGCGCCAGCAGCCAACTACCTTATCGGGACTCCCCCTACAATGAGCAGTTCTTC
D: .; V: TRBV11-2; J: TRBJ1-1; size: .; CDR3: CASSSQGGDTEAFF; DNA: TGTGCCAGCAGCTCCCAGGGAGGGGACACTGAAGCTTTCTTT
D: TRBD1; V: TRBV6-1; J: TRBJ1-1; size: .; CDR3: CASSEAGKWRQGKAFF; DNA: TGTGCCAGCAGTGAAGCAGGCAAATGGCGACAGGGGAAAGCTTTCTTT
D: TRBD1; V: TRBV29-1; J: TRBJ1-4; size: .; CDR3: CSVRDRDTTNEKLFF; DNA: TGCAGCGTACGGGACAGAGACACAACTAATGAAAAACTGTTTTTT
D: TRBD1; V: TRBV16; J: TRBJ1-1; size: once; CDR3: CASRQGANTEAFF; DNA: TGTGCCAGCAGACAGGGGGCGAACACTGAAGCTTTCTTT
D: .; V: TRBV28; J: TRBJ2-6; size: .; CDR3: CASAASGANVLTF; DNA: TGTGCCAGCGCCGCCTCTGGGGCCAACGTCCTGACTTTC
D: .; V: TRBV5-1; J: TRBJ1-1; size: .; CDR3: CASSLNDEAFF; DNA: TGCGCCAGCAGCTTGAATGACGAAGCTTTCTTT
D: .; V: TRBV27; J: TRBJ2-7; size: .; CDR3: CASTSLTGTGAYEQYF; DNA: TGTGCCAGCACCTCATTAACCGGGACGGGGGCCTACGAGCAGTACTTC
D: .; V: TRBV30; J: TRBJ1-5; size: .; CDR3: CAWSGRGNQPQHF; DNA: TGTGCCTGGAGTGGTCGGGGAAATCAGCCCCAGCATTTT
D: TRBD1; V: TRBV7-9; J: TRBJ1-1; size: .; CDR3: CASSLVGQGLPEAFF; DNA: TGTGCCAGCAGCTTAGTCGGACAGGGGCTACCTGAAGCTTTCTTT
D: TRBD2; V: TRBV29-1; J: TRBJ2-1; size: .; CDR3: CSVDLAGVYNEQFF; DNA: TGCAGCGTTGATTTAGCGGGGGTCTACAATGAGCAGTTCTTC
D: .; V: TRBV3-1/TRBV3-2; J: TRBJ2-1; size: .; CDR3: CASSQDVLGVTYNEQFF; DNA: TGTGCCAGCAGCCAAGATGTTTTGGGGGTGACCTACAATGAGCAGTTCTTC
D: .; V: TRBV7-3; J: TRBJ2-1; size: .; CDR3: CASSLKPVGVGSYNEQFF; DNA: TGTGCCAGCAGCTTAAAGCCGGTCGGGGTCGGGTCCTACAATGAGCAGTTCTTC
D: .; V: TRBV6-2/TRBV6-3; J: TRBJ1-1; size: .; CDR3: CASSYPTPEAFF; DNA: TGTGCCAGCAGTTACCCGACCCCTGAAGCTTTCTTT
D: TRBD1; V: TRBV7-2; J: TRBJ2-5; size: .; CDR3: CASSFQTGGEETQYF; DNA: TGTGCCAGCAGCTTCCAGACAGGGGGTGAGGAGACCCAGTACTTC
D: .; V: TRBV29-1; J: TRBJ1-5; size: .; CDR3: CSPPFTGRHKQGYSNQPQHF; DNA: TGCAGCCCGCCCTTTACGGGACGTCATAAACAGGGCTATAGCAATCAGCCCCAGCATTTT
D: .; V: TRBV4-2; J: TRBJ2-2; size: .; CDR3: CASSQVKGGDTGELFF; DNA: TGTGCCAGCAGCCAAGTGAAGGGTGGGGACACCGGGGAGCTGTTTTTT
D: .; V: TRBV9; J: TRBJ1-4; size: .; CDR3: CASSLSQKLFF; DNA: TGTGCCAGCAGTCTAAGTCAAAAACTGTTTTTT
D: .; V: TRBV5-1; J: TRBJ2-1; size: once; CDR3: CASSLEGVTYNEQFF; DNA: TGCGCCAGCAGCTTGGAGGGGGTGACCTACAATGAGCAGTTCTTC
D: .; V: TRBV19; J: TRBJ2-6; size: once; CDR3: CASSGGVVEGANVLTF; DNA: TGTGCCAGTAGTGGAGGAGTGGTCGAAGGGGCCAACGTCCTGACTTTC
D: TRBD1; V: TRBV2; J: TRBJ1-1; size: .; CDR3: CASSEGQGAAEAFF; DNA: TGTGCCAGCAGTGAGGGCCAGGGGGCCGCTGAAGCTTTCTTT
D: .; V: TRBV20-1; J: TRBJ2-1; size: .; CDR3: CSASGAETYNEQFF; DNA: TGCAGTGCTAGTGGCGCGGAAACCTACAATGAGCAGTTCTTC
D: .; V: TRBV24-1; J: TRBJ1-1; size: .; CDR3: CATSDLLGTEAFF; DNA: TGTGCCACCAGTGACCTGCTGGGGACTGAAGCTTTCTTT
D: .; V: TRBV6-1; J: TRBJ1-2; size: medium-sized; CDR3: CASSDGQAPSTGYTF; DNA: TGTGCCAGCAGTGACGGCCAGGCCCCCTCCACGGGCTACACCTTC
D: TRBD1; V: TRBV7-9; J: TRBJ1-5; size: .; CDR3: CASSLDTGGNQPQHF; DNA: TGTGCCAGCAGCTTAGATACAGGGGGCAATCAGCCCCAGCATTTT
D: .; V: TRBV29-1; J: TRBJ2-7; size: .; CDR3: CSVEVLSSSGEQYF; DNA: TGCAGCGTTGAGGTGCTCTCTAGCTCTGGTGAGCAGTACTTC
D: TRBD2; V: TRBV19; J: TRBJ2-1; size: .; CDR3: CASTPGGAIGNEQFF; DNA: TGTGCCAGTACCCCCGGGGGGGCTATCGGCAATGAGCAGTTCTTC
D: TRBD1; V: TRBV6-6; J: TRBJ1-1; size: .; CDR3: CASTKRDSYTEAFF; DNA: TGTGCCAGCACCAAGAGGGACAGCTACACTGAAGCTTTCTTT
D: TRBD2; V: TRBV28; J: TRBJ2-3; size: .; CDR3: CASSPTSDTDTQYF; DNA: TGTGCCAGCAGTCCTACTAGCGACACAGATACGCAGTATTTT
D: TRBD1; V: TRBV7-9; J: TRBJ1-5; size: few; CDR3: CASSSSSGQGALAQHF; DNA: TGTGCCAGCAGTTCCTCTTCGGGACAGGGGGCCCTGGCCCAGCATTTT
D: .; V: TRBV7-8; J: TRBJ1-3; size: .; CDR3: CASSLLVSGAGNTIYF; DNA: TGTGCCAGCAGCTTATTAGTCTCAGGGGCTGGAAACACCATATATTTT
D: .; V: TRBV2; J: TRBJ2-4; size: few; CDR3: CASSNVLAKNIQYF; DNA: TGTGCCAGCTCGAACGTGCTAGCCAAAAACATTCAGTACTTC
D: .; V: TRBV14; J: TRBJ2-1; size: .; CDR3: CASSLPPYSSSYNEQFF; DNA: TGTGCCAGCAGCCTCCCCCCCTACAGCAGCTCCTACAATGAGCAGTTCTTC
D: TRBD1; V: TRBV6-1; J: TRBJ2-1; size: once; CDR3: CASSDQVTLRGQVVDNEQFF; DNA: TGTGCCAGCAGTGATCAGGTTACTTTGAGGGGACAGGTGGTGGACAATGAGCAGTTCTTC
D: .; V: TRBV9; J: TRBJ1-1; size: .; CDR3: CASSPRGGENTEAFF; DNA: TGTGCCAGCAGCCCCCGGGGGGGGGAGAACACTGAAGCTTTCTTT
D: TRBD1; V: TRBV27; J: TRBJ1-5; size: .; CDR3: CASSLSPRQGASQPQHF; DNA: TGTGCCAGCAGTTTATCCCCCCGACAGGGGGCGAGTCAGCCCCAGCATTTT
D: TRBD1; V: TRBV18; J: TRBJ2-6; size: .; CDR3: CASSPGGQGRTLSGANVLTF; DNA: TGTGCCAGCTCACCCGGCGGACAGGGGCGAACTCTCTCTGGGGCCAACGTCCTGACTTTC
D: .; V: TRBV28; J: TRBJ2-7; size: .; CDR3: CASRGLTSSYEQYF; DNA: TGTGCCAGCAGAGGACTTACGAGCTCCTACGAGCAGTACTTC
D: .; V: TRBV2; J: TRBJ1-4; size: .; CDR3: CASSEVGVLREKLFF; DNA: TGTGCCAGCAGTGAAGTGGGGGTTCTTAGGGAAAAACTGTTTTTT
D: TRBD2; V: TRBV3-1/TRBV3-2; J: TRBJ2-7; size: .; CDR3: CASSQDEASGYEQYF; DNA: TGTGCCAGCAGCCAAGATGAGGCTAGCGGCTACGAGCAGTACTTC
D: .; V: TRBV27; J: TRBJ2-7; size: .; CDR3: CASSLTGTLPLEQYF; DNA: TGTGCCAGCAGCCTAACCGGGACGCTCCCTCTCGAGCAGTACTTC
D: TRBD2; V: TRBV5-8; J: TRBJ2-1; size: once; CDR3: CASSLGLAGDNEQFF; DNA: TGTGCCAGCAGCTTGGGCCTAGCGGGAGACAATGAGCAGTTCTTC
D: .; V: TRBV6-5; J: TRBJ1-2; size: .; CDR3: CASRQNGGSDGYTF; DNA: TGTGCCAGCAGACAAAACGGGGGTAGTGATGGCTACACCTTC
D: TRBD2; V: TRBV27; J: TRBJ2-1; size: .; CDR3: CASSLMPGTSGNNEQFF; DNA: TGTGCCAGCAGTTTAATGCCCGGGACTAGCGGGAACAATGAGCAGTTCTTC
D: .; V: TRBV19; J: TRBJ2-7; size: .; CDR3: CASSRDGSYEQYF; DNA: TGTGCCAGTTCTCGAGATGGCTCCTACGAGCAGTACTTC
D: TRBD2; V: TRBV14; J: TRBJ2-1; size: .; CDR3: CASSQVLAGEGEQFF; DNA: TGTGCCAGCAGCCAAGTACTAGCGGGAGAGGGGGAGCAGTTCTTC
D: TRBD1; V: TRBV7-9; J: TRBJ2-7; size: .; CDR3: CASSPRGTGNLHEQYF; DNA: TGTGCCAGCAGCCCAAGAGGGACAGGGAACCTTCACGAGCAGTACTTC